Ten or more counts support the clone carrying this T cell receptor (beta chain). No antigen is known for it. Amplification of TCR alpha and beta CDR3 regions from RNA used iRepertoire nested multiplex PCR. TCRdb analysed the multiplex PCR reads with MiXCR anew, one entry per CDR3 protein. The sample consists of around 97,000 distinct CDR3 sequences, less than 30% of them appearing once. The sample is drawn from a study of glioma-infiltrating T cells. Study findings and constraints: Only very few CDR3 sequences appeared in both tissue and blood. Above-expected tissue-blood divergence occurred in all gliomas, most in low-grade ones.

With 6 bases clipped from V and 0 bases from J, the junction kept 12 bases outside the gene matches. The CDR3 is made up of 17 amino acids. Germline values: CDR1 DFQATT, CDR2 SNEGSKA (reference sequence). The genes are TRBV20-1 and TRBJ2-3; 10 bases are shared with TRBD2. This receptor was taken from a human donor with low-grade glioma or glioblastoma, undergoing nonglioma brain surgery, or in good health (not recorded which). The sequenced material came from glioma tissue, nonneoplastic brain tissue, or PBMCs (not recorded which). The CDR3 sequence: CSAKTPSGGLSTDTQYF. The CDR3 nucleotides are TGCAGTGCCAAAACCCCTAGCGGGGGCCTTAGCACAGATACGCAGTATTTT.